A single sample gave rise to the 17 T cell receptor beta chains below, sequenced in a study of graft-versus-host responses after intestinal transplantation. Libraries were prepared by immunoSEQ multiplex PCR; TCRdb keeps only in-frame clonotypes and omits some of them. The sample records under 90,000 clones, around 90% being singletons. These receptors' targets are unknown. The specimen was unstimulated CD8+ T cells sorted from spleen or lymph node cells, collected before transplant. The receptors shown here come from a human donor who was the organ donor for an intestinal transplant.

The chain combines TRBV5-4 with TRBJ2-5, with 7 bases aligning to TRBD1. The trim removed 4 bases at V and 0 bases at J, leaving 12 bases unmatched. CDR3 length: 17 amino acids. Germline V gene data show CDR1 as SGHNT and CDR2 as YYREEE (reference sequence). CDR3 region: CASSPPWDRADQETQYF. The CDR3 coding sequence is TGTGCCAGCAGCCCACCCTGGGACAGAGCGGACCAAGAGACCCAGTACTTC.

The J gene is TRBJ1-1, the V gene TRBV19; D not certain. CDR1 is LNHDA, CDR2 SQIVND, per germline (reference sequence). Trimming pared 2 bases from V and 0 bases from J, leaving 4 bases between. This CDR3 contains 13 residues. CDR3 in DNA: TGTGCCAGTAGTATAACGGTGAACACTGAAGCTTTCTTT. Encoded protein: CASSITVNTEAFF.

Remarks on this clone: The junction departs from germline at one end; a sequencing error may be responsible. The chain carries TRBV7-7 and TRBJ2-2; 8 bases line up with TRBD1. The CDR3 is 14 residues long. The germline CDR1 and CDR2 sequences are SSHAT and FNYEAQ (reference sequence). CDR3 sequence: CASTPTGATGELFF. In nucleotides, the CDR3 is TGTGCTAGCACCCCGACAGGGGCCACCGGGGAGCTGTTTTTT.

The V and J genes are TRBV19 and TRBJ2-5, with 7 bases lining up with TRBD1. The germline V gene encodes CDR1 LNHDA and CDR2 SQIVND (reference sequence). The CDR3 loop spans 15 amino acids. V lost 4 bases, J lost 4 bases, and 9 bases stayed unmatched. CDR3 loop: CASSTTGATSETQYF. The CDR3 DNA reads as TGTGCCAGTAGTACCACAGGGGCCACCTCAGAGACCCAGTACTTC.

Here the CDR3 reads CTSADHIFPCTDTQYF. CDR3 nucleotides: TGCACCAGCGCAGATCACATATTCCCCTGCACAGATACGCAGTATTTT. This chain links TRBV1 with TRBJ2-3; the table assigns TRBD1, which was not confirmed against the DNA. TRBV1 represents a pseudogene. The CDR3 totals 16 residues.

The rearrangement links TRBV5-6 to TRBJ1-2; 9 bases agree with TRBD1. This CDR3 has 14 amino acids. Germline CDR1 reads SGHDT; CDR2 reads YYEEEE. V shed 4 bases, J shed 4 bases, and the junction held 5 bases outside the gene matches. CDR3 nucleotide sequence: TGTGCCAGCAGCGAAGGGACAGGGATCTATGGCTACACCTTC. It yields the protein CASSEGTGIYGYTF. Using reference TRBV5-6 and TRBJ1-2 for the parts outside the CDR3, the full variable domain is DAGVTQSPTHLIKTRGQQVTLRCSPKSGHDTVSWYQQALGQGPQFIFQYYEEEERQRGNFPDRFSGHQFPNYSSELNVNALLLGDSALYLCASSEGTGIYGYTFGSGTRLTVV.

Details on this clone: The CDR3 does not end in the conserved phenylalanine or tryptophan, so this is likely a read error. CDR3 in amino acids: CASSLGRETEAFL. For the CDR3, the DNA is TGTGCCAGCAGCTTGGGTCGGGAGACTGAAGCTTTCCTT. V and J are TRBV5-6 and TRBJ1-1, with no clear D. V lost 0 bases to trimming and J lost 5 bases, with 8 bases between them. In germline, CDR1 is SGHDT, CDR2 YYEEEE. The CDR3 contains 13 residues.

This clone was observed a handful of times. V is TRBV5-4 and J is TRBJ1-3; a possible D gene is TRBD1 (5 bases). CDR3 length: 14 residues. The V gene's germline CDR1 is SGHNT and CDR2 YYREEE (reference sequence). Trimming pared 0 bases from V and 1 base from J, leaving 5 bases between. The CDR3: CASSLDRSGNTIYF. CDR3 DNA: TGTGCCAGCAGCTTGGACAGGTCTGGAAACACCATATATTTT.

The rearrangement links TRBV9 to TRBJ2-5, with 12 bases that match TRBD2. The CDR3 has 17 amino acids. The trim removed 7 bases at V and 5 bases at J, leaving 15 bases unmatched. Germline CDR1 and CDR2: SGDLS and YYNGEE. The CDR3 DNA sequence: TGTGCCAGCCTGGAACGGACTAGCGGGGAATTCCGGGAGACCCAGTACTTC. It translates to CASLERTSGEFRETQYF.

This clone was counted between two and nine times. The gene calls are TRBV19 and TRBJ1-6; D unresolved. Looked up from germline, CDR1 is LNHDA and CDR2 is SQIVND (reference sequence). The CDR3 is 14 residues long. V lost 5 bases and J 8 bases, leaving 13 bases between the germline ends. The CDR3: CASSAPDSYSPLHF. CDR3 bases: TGTGCCAGTAGTGCTCCGGACTCCTATTCACCCCTCCACTTT.

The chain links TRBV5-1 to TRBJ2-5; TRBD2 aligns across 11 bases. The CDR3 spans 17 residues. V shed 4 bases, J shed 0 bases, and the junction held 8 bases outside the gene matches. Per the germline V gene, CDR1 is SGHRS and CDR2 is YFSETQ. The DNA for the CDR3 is TGCGCCAGCAGCCCAGTCCTAGCGGGGGGCCACCAAGAGACCCAGTACTTC. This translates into CASSPVLAGGHQETQYF.

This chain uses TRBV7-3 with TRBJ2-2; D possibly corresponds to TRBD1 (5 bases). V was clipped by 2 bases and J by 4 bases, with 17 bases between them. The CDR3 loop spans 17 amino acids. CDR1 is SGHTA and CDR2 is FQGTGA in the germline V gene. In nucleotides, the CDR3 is TGTGCCAGCAGCTTACTTTCTGCAGGGCGGACCACCGGGGAGCTGTTTTTT. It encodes CASSLLSAGRTTGELFF.

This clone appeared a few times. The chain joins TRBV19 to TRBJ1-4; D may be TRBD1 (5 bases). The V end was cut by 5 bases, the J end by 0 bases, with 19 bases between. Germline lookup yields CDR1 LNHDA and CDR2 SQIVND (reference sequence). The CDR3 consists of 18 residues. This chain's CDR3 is CASSDLLSTDATNEKLFF. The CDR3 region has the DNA TGTGCCAGTAGTGACCTCCTATCGACAGACGCAACTAATGAAAAACTGTTTTTT.

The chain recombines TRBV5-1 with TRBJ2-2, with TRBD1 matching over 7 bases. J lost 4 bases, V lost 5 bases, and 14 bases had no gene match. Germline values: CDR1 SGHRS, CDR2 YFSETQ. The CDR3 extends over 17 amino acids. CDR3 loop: CASSSKPATGTTGELFF. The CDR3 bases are TGCGCCAGCAGTTCGAAACCCGCGACAGGGACCACCGGGGAGCTGTTTTTT.

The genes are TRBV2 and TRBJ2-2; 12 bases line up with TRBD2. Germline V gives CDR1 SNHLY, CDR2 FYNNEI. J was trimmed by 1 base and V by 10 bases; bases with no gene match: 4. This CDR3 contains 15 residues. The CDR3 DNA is TGTGCCACCCAACTAGCGGGGGGGAACACCGGGGAGCTGTTTTTT. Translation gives CATQLAGGNTGELFF.

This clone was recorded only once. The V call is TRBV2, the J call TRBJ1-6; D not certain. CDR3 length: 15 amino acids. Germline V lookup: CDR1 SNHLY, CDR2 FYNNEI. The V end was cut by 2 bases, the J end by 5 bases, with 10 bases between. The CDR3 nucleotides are TGTGCCAGCAGTGAATGGGCAGACCATAATTCACCCCTCCACTTT. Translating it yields CASSEWADHNSPLHF.

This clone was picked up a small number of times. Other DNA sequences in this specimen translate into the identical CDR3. CDR3 sequence: CASSLPGQGEDTQYF. CDR3 nucleotide sequence: TGTGCCAGCAGCTTACCGGGACAGGGGGAAGATACGCAGTATTTT. This rearrangement joins TRBV11-2 to TRBJ2-3, with 11 bases matching TRBD1. The germline V gene encodes CDR1 SGHAT and CDR2 FQNNGV. The CDR3 extends over 15 amino acids. V lost 2 bases, J lost 5 bases, and 3 bases stayed unmatched.